Listed here is a single T cell receptor beta chain. Its antigen is not known. The source of the sample is a study of shared clonotypes between healthy human individuals. Overall study context: There were three CD4 naive, three CD4 memory, two CD8 naive and one CD8 memory plates per donor.

The germline V gene has CDR1 PRHDT and CDR2 FYEKMQ (reference sequence). Trimming stripped 5 bases from V and 0 bases from J, with 33 bases between. This CDR3 has 22 amino acids. Generated by immunoSEQ multiplex PCR, the TCRdb table keeps only in-frame clones and is missing some. The data contain 1.4 million to 1.5 million clones, over 95% of them singletons. Each donor was a Caucasian adult residing in Nashville, Tennessee. Study-wide findings and caveats: Clonotypes shared by all four donors outscored non-shared clonotypes in generation probability. With few donors, the genetic and exposure-history diversity represented was limited.

Sequenced input: naive CD4+ T cells sorted from blood. Subset noted: CD45RA+ positively selected. The TCR comes from a young man in good health. V usage is TRBV13 and J usage is TRBJ2-3, with D tentatively TRBD2 (6 bases). This CDR3 is CASSPANGLAESQASSTDTQYF. CDR3 coding DNA: TGTGCCAGCAGCCCCGCAAATGGATTAGCGGAGTCCCAAGCATCTAGCACAGATACGCAGTATTTT.